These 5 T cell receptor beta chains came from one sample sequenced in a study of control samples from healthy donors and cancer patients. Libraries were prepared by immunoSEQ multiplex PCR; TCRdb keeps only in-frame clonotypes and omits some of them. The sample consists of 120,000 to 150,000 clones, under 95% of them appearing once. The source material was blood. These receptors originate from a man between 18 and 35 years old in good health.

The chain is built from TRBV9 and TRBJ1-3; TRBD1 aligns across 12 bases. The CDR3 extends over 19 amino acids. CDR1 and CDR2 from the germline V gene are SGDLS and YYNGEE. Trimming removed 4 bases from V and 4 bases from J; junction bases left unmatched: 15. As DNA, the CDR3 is TGTGCCAGCAGCCCCAGTTGGCCCGGGACAGGGGGCTCCGGAAACACCATATATTTT. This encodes CASSPSWPGTGGSGNTIYF. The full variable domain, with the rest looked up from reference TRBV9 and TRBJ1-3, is DSGVTQTPKHLITATGQRVTLRCSPRSGDLSVYWYQQSLDQGLQFLIQYYNGEERAKGNILERFSAQQFPDLHSELNLSSLELGDSALYFCASSPSWPGTGGSGNTIYFGEGSWLTVV.

CDR3 nucleotides: TGTGCCAGCAGTGATACAGGGAGGTCAAGGGCCCAGCATTTT. Translated, it gives CASSDTGRSRAQHF. The chain is built from TRBV6-6 and TRBJ1-5, with D maybe TRBD1 (6 bases). Trimming shortened V by 5 bases and J by 11 bases, and 19 bases separated the two germline ends. This CDR3 comprises 14 residues. The germline CDR1 and CDR2 sequences are MNHNY and SVGAGI (reference sequence).

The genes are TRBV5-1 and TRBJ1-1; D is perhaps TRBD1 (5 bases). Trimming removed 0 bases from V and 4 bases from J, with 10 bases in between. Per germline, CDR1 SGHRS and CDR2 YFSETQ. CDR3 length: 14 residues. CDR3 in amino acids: CASSLEAGGTEAFF. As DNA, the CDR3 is TGCGCCAGCAGCTTGGAGGCGGGGGGCACTGAAGCTTTCTTT.

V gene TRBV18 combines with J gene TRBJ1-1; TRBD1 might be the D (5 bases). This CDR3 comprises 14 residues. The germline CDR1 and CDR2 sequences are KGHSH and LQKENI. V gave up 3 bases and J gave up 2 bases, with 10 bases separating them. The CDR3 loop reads CASSPGGSNTEAFF. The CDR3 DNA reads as TGTGCCAGCTCACCGGGGGGTTCAAACACTGAAGCTTTCTTT.

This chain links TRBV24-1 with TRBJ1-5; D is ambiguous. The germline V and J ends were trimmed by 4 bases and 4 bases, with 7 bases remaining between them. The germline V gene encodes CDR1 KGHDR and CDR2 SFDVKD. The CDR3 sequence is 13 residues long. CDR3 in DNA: TGTGCCACCAGTGAGGACGGGAATCAGCCCCAGCATTTT. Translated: CATSEDGNQPQHF.